This T cell receptor (beta chain) is from a study of blood T cell repertoires in COVID-19. Overall study context: Sites in the United States, Italy and Spain provided acute and convalescent COVID-19 samples.

Sequencing was performed with immunoSEQ multiplex PCR; in TCRdb, only in-frame clones are kept and a portion is missing. The sample holds about 250,000 clones, 65% to 85% seen once. With 3 bases removed from V and 12 bases from J, the gap between germline ends came to 11 bases. The germline CDR1 and CDR2 sequences are GTSNPN and SVGIG (reference sequence). CDR3 size: 11 residues. The source is a person aged 70 to 85 with COVID-19, enrolled during active disease. V is TRBV30 and J is TRBJ1-4; possibly TRBD1 for D (5 bases). The sample comprised peripheral blood. CDR3 nucleotides: TGTGCCTGGAGGCGGGGCGGGGAACTGTTTTTT. As protein: CAWRRGGELFF.